The 3 T cell receptor beta chains below come from one sample, sequenced in a study of control samples from healthy donors and cancer patients. Clones were sequenced by immunoSEQ multiplex PCR, and TCRdb holds only the in-frame ones, with some missing. The sample consists of 170,000 or so clones, about 94% of them appearing once. The sequencing sample was made of blood. Receptor source: a woman aged 40 to 49 in good health.

This clone was seen more than once but under ten times. CDR3 region: CASSQEQYTEAFF. The CDR3 DNA follows: TGCGCCAGCAGCCAAGAGCAGTACACTGAAGCTTTCTTT. The chain recombines TRBV4-3 with TRBJ1-1; D unclear. Trimming took 0 bases from V and 3 from J, leaving 5 bases between them. The germline CDR1 and CDR2 sequences are LGHNA and YSLEER. This CDR3 contains 13 residues.

The rearrangement links TRBV6-2 or TRBV6-3 to TRBJ2-5, with 9 bases lining up with TRBD2. CDR3 length: 16 residues. Trimming took 4 bases from V and 1 from J; bases not matched to a gene: 7. Germline-derived CDR1 and CDR2 are MNHEY and SVGEGT. CDR3 DNA sequence: TGTGCCAGCAGTTCTCAGCTAGCGGGGTTCCAAGAGACCCAGTACTTC. Protein sequence: CASSSQLAGFQETQYF.

In DNA form, the CDR3 reads TGTGCCAGCAGCTTGATACGGAACACCGGGGAGCTGTTTTTT. It translates to CASSLIRNTGELFF. The rearrangement uses TRBV5-6 and TRBJ2-2; D remains unclear. With 1 base removed from V and 1 base from J, the gap between germline ends came to 5 bases. CDR3 length equals 14 residues. The germline gives CDR1 SGHDT, CDR2 YYEEEE.